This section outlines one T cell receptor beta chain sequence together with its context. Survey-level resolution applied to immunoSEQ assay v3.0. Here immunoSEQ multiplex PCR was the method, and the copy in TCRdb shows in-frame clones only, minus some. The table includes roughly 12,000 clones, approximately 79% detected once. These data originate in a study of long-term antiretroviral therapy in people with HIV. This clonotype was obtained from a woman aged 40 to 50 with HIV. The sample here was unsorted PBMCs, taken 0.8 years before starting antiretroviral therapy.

The CDR3: CASSLLDTQEAFF. In nucleotides, the CDR3 is TGTGCCAGCAGTTTATTGGACACGCAGGAGGCTTTCTTT. This chain connects TRBV27 to TRBJ1-1, with D tentatively TRBD1 (5 bases). Trimming took 1 base from V and 11 from J, leaving 14 bases between them. Germline V gene lookup returns CDR1 MNHEY and CDR2 SMNVEV (reference sequence). The length of the CDR3 is 13 residues.